Given below is one T cell receptor beta chain in context. The nonmyeloablative bone marrow transplants came from related graft donors, with transient mixed chimerism. From germline, CDR1 is MNHEY and CDR2 SMNVEV (reference sequence). This CDR3 contains 12 residues. V was trimmed by 4 bases and J by 5 bases, leaving 8 bases between them. This sample is part of a study of Tregs in tolerant kidney transplant recipients. The protocol was immunoSEQ multiplex PCR, while the TCRdb copy is restricted to in-frame clones and leaves out a portion. The repertoire holds nearly 50,000 clones, with approximately 89% as singletons.

This chain connects TRBV27 to TRBJ1-2, with D uncertain. The sample consisted of CD8+ T cells from blood (PBMCs), taken 12 months after the transplant. The receptor was isolated from a human patient who received a combined kidney and bone marrow transplant. Some of the T cells may derive from the graft donor. The CDR3 DNA reads as TGTGCCAGCAGTTCAGGTGATTATGGCTACACCTTC. Amino acid sequence: CASSSGDYGYTF.